The sequence of this T cell receptor (beta chain) was determined in a study of CD4 T cells in relation to SARS-CoV-2 and coronaviruses. Study at large: Crossreactive spike epitopes shared across donors were mapped to their HLA restriction. Findings of the study overall: Samples before the pandemic and after infection were not matched within any donor. Roughly three fifths of donors had memory CD4+ clonotypes crossrecognizing SARS-CoV-2 and common cold coronavirus spike.

Trimming shortened V by 6 bases and J by 0 bases, and 6 bases separated the two germline ends. The CDR3 length is 13 residues. CDR1 and CDR2 from the germline V gene are MNHNY and SVGAGI (reference sequence). As to this clone: Its antigen is unknown.

The repertoire was sequenced with immunoSEQ multiplex PCR; TCRdb's copy has only in-frame clones and lacks some. The sample has some 22,000 clones; 75% to 85% are singletons. The unexposed donors gave CD4+ T cells in about 2011-2018, prior to COVID-19. After about ten days of culture, CD4+ T cells were isolated. Cells permitting, SARS-CoV-2 S/N and four cold-coronavirus spikes were tested on unexposed-donor CD4+ T cells. V is TRBV6-6 and J is TRBJ1-3; the D is unclear. The origin of this receptor is a human donor in good health. The specimen sequenced was CD4+ T cells from PBMCs, cultured in vitro. CDR3 bases: TGTGCCAGCAGCCCCAGCTCTGGAAACACCATATATTTT. Translating gives CASSPSSGNTIYF.